One and the same sample provided the 18 T cell receptor beta chains below, sequenced in a study of T-cell memory formation after mild COVID-19. TCRdb passed the 5' RACE reads through MiXCR, listing each CDR3 protein once. The data hold some 210,000 distinct CDR3 sequences, with 10% observed a single time. Specimen: PBMCs or a T cell subset sorted from them (not recorded which). These receptor sequences come from a man between 18 and 35 years old who had mild COVID-19 (a few samples of this study predate the infection). Cell type and time point are not known.

There are many counts of this clonotype. The rearrangement links TRBV5-1 to TRBJ2-1, with 13 bases matching TRBD2. Germline CDR1 SGHRS, CDR2 YFSETQ. The junction had 8 bases not matched to a gene; V was cut back by 4 bases and J by 7 bases. The CDR3 sequence is 16 residues long. CDR3 bases: TGCGCCAGCAGCCAAACTAGCGGGGGGGCCGGGAATGAGCAGTTCTTC. It codes for CASSQTSGGAGNEQFF.

This sequence joins TRBV6-5 and TRBJ1-1; maybe TRBD1 (5 bases). In germline, CDR1 is MNHEY, CDR2 SVGAGI. V lost 6 bases and J lost 4, with 18 bases in between. This CDR3 contains 15 residues. Written as DNA, the CDR3 is TGTGCCAGCAGCTCTCTGGGGGGAATCGGCACTGAAGCTTTCTTT. Translated: CASSSLGGIGTEAFF.

This clonotype appeared a few times. The chain employs TRBV7-2 and TRBJ2-1; possibly TRBD1 or TRBD2 for D (6 bases each). Trimming cost V 3 bases and J 6 bases, with 15 bases left between them. Germline V gives CDR1 SGHTA, CDR2 FQGNSA. The CDR3 loop spans 15 amino acids. The CDR3 is CASSFRGGGFNEQFF. In nucleotides, the CDR3 is TGTGCCAGCAGCTTCCGAGGGGGAGGATTCAATGAGCAGTTCTTC.

This chain uses TRBV10-3 with TRBJ2-4; no firm D call. Germline V lookup: CDR1 ENHRY, CDR2 SYGVKD. The CDR3 has 16 residues. Trimming took 3 bases from V and 0 from J, leaving 12 bases between them. This CDR3 reads CAISEERRLAKNIQYF. CDR3 coding DNA: TGTGCCATCAGTGAAGAAAGACGCCTAGCCAAAAACATTCAGTACTTC.

The V and J genes are TRBV4-3 and TRBJ1-1; TRBD1 might be the D (5 bases). This CDR3 region has 16 residues. Germline CDR1 is LGHNA and CDR2 is YSLEER. V lost 0 bases to trimming and J lost 6 bases, with 17 bases between them. CDR3 amino acids: CASSQEAGRLGAEAFF. For the CDR3, the DNA is TGCGCCAGCAGCCAAGAGGCCGGTCGTTTAGGGGCTGAAGCTTTCTTT.

This clonotype was seen more than once but under ten times. The CDR3 sequence is CASGTGRETQYF. CDR3 sequence (DNA): TGCGCCAGCGGGACGGGTCGGGAGACCCAGTACTTC. The chain uses TRBV4-3 and TRBJ2-5; D possibly uses TRBD1 or TRBD2 (5 bases each). The CDR3 is 12 amino acids. The V and J ends lost 8 bases and 5 bases respectively, with 12 bases between them. Germline CDR1 reads LGHNA; CDR2 reads YSLEER.

The chain combines TRBV7-9 with TRBJ1-1; D gene ambiguous. With 2 bases removed from V and 3 bases from J, the gap between germline ends came to 10 bases. CDR3 length: 14 residues. Germline V gene data show CDR1 as SEHNR and CDR2 as FQNEAQ (reference sequence). For the CDR3, the DNA is TGTGCCAGCAGCTTATTCTCCCAGGACACTGAAGCTTTCTTT. Its translation is CASSLFSQDTEAFF.

This clonotype has a handful of counts. V and J are TRBV7-3 and TRBJ2-2; D unresolved. Germline lookup yields CDR1 SGHTA and CDR2 FQGTGA. With 5 bases removed from V and 4 bases from J, the gap between germline ends came to 11 bases. The CDR3 sequence is 14 residues long. The CDR3 DNA follows: TGTGCCAGCAGCCCGTACACTGGCACCGGGGAGCTGTTTTTT. Its translation is CASSPYTGTGELFF.

This chain uses TRBV7-2 with TRBJ2-3, with 10 bases fitting TRBD2. The germline gives CDR1 SGHTA, CDR2 FQGNSA. The CDR3 has 16 amino acids. Trimming removed 5 bases from V and 4 bases from J; junction bases left unmatched: 9. The CDR3: CASSASRLAGPDTQYF. Here the CDR3 DNA reads TGTGCCAGCAGCGCATCCAGACTAGCGGGTCCAGATACGCAGTATTTT.

Concerning this clonotype itself: At one end the junction does not follow the germline gene, possibly because of a read error. The V gene is TRBV7-7, the J gene TRBJ2-5; D is undetermined. Germline V gene data show CDR1 as SSHAT and CDR2 as FNYEAQ (reference sequence). There are 14 residues in the CDR3. For the CDR3, the DNA is TGTGCTAGCAGCTTAGACGGCACCCACGCGCCCCAGTACTTC. This sequence encodes CASSLDGTHAPQYF.

This clonotype was counted at least ten times. The CDR3 loop is CASSLGGGNSPLHF. The CDR3 DNA follows: TGCGCCAGCAGCTTGGGAGGGGGTAATTCACCCCTCCACTTT. The V gene is TRBV5-1, the J gene TRBJ1-6; possible D gene TRBD1, 6 bases. CDR3 size: 14 residues. From germline, CDR1 is SGHRS and CDR2 YFSETQ. Trimming shortened V by 0 bases and J by 6 bases, and 7 bases separated the two germline ends.

There are many counts of this clonotype. V is TRBV5-1 and J is TRBJ2-5; no clear D. V was trimmed by 0 bases and J by 2 bases, leaving 8 bases between them. The germline V gene has CDR1 SGHRS and CDR2 YFSETQ. The CDR3 extends over 14 amino acids. The CDR3 region is CASSLDGSQETQYF. CDR3 in DNA: TGCGCCAGCAGCTTGGATGGGTCTCAAGAGACCCAGTACTTC.

The gene calls are TRBV27 and TRBJ2-7, with TRBD1 identical over 8 bases. In germline, CDR1 is MNHEY, CDR2 SMNVEV (reference sequence). Germline trimming cut 5 bases from V and 2 bases from J; bases unmatched to any gene: 5. The CDR3 totals 14 residues. CDR3 region: CASSPRTGTYEQYV. DNA for the CDR3: TGTGCCAGCAGTCCCCGGACAGGGACCTACGAGCAGTACGTC.

The chain is built from TRBV4-2 and TRBJ1-5; no firm D call. The CDR3 totals 14 residues. V was trimmed by 1 base and J by 0 bases, leaving 4 bases between them. Germline lookup yields CDR1 LGHNA and CDR2 YNFKEQ. The CDR3 sequence: CASSQADSNQPQHF. CDR3 DNA: TGTGCCAGCAGCCAAGCCGATAGCAATCAGCCCCAGCATTTT.

The chain couples TRBV2 to TRBJ2-1, with a weak D call TRBD1 (6 bases). CDR3 length equals 14 residues. CDR1 is SNHLY and CDR2 is FYNNEI in the germline V gene. Trimming pared 7 bases from V and 4 bases from J, leaving 14 bases between. The CDR3 reads CASTGALLYNEQFF. In nucleotides, the CDR3 is TGTGCCAGCACAGGGGCGCTATTGTACAATGAGCAGTTCTTC.

This clonotype was found a few times. Here the CDR3 reads CSDISRGTDTQYF. The CDR3 DNA follows: TGCAGTGACATAAGTCGGGGCACAGATACGCAGTATTTT. This chain connects TRBV20-1 to TRBJ2-3, with D unresolved. CDR1 and CDR2 from the germline V gene are DFQATT and SNEGSKA (reference sequence). The CDR3 totals 13 residues. Trimming pared 7 bases from V and 1 base from J, leaving 12 bases between.

The gene calls are TRBV5-1 and TRBJ2-3; 13 bases match TRBD2. This CDR3 contains 16 residues. After removal of 0 bases from V and 5 bases from J, the junction contained 3 bases not matched to a gene. Germline V gene sequence: CDR1 SGHRS, CDR2 YFSETQ. The CDR3 nucleotides are TGCGCCAGCAGCTTGGCCGGGACTAGCGGGGTAGATACGCAGTATTTT. Its protein product is CASSLAGTSGVDTQYF.

There are a few counts of this clonotype. DNA of the CDR3: TGTGCCAGAGGGGAAGGGGCGCCCACCGGGGAGCTGTTTTTT. Its translation: CARGEGAPTGELFF. The V and J genes are TRBV6-5 and TRBJ2-2, with D possibly matching TRBD1 (5 bases). CDR3 length equals 14 residues. From germline, CDR1 is MNHEY and CDR2 SVGAGI. V shed 9 bases and J shed 4 bases, with 15 bases lying between them.